Following are 5 T cell receptor beta chains from one sample sequenced in a study of blood T cell repertoires in COVID-19. Only in-frame clones appear in the TCRdb table, and some are missing; sequencing was by immunoSEQ multiplex PCR. The sample holds roughly 260,000 clones, roughly 86% seen once. Sequencing was carried out using peripheral blood. These TCRs come from a man aged 40-55 years who had recovered from COVID-19.

The CDR3: CASSLGRRDSPLHF. CDR3 sequence (DNA): TGTGCCAGCAGCTTAGGCAGGAGGGATTCACCCCTCCACTTT. This sequence joins TRBV7-2 and TRBJ1-6; D is unresolved. The CDR3 sequence is 14 residues long. Trimming removed 1 base from V and 8 bases from J, with 9 bases in between. In germline, CDR1 is SGHTA, CDR2 FQGNSA.

This clone was recorded only once. V gene TRBV30 combines with J gene TRBJ2-7; D possibly corresponds to TRBD2 (6 bases). This CDR3 has 12 residues. V lost 3 bases and J lost 2, with 8 bases in between. Germline V CDR1 and CDR2: GTSNPN, SVGIG (reference sequence). CDR3 bases: TGTGCCTGGAGGACTAGAACCTACGAGCAGTACTTC. Protein product: CAWRTRTYEQYF.

This chain links TRBV27 with TRBJ2-3; 15 nucleotides align to TRBD2. Germline loops: CDR1 MNHEY, CDR2 SMNVEV (reference sequence). Losses at the gene ends were 4 bases for V and 3 bases for J; bases not matched to a gene: 5. This CDR3 comprises 17 residues. CDR3 in DNA: TGTGCCAGCAGTTATGGACTAGCGGGGGGGCCGACAGATACGCAGTATTTT. It translates to CASSYGLAGGPTDTQYF.

The gene calls are TRBV7-9 and TRBJ1-5; no reliable D call. V was cut by 5 bases and J by 1 base, with 9 bases left in between. The CDR3 runs 14 residues. Germline CDR1 reads SEHNR; CDR2 reads FQNEAQ (reference sequence). CDR3: CASSAGSSNQPQHF. Written as DNA, the CDR3 is TGTGCCAGCAGCGCCGGGAGCAGCAATCAGCCCCAGCATTTT. Combining the CDR3 with reference TRBV7-9 and TRBJ1-5 gives the whole variable domain DTGVSQNPRHKITKRGQNVTFRCDPISEHNRLYWYRQTLGQGPEFLTYFQNEAQLEKSRLLSDRFSAERPKGSFSTLEIQRTEQGDSAMYLCASSAGSSNQPQHFGDGTRLSIL.

The rearrangement links TRBV6-5 to TRBJ1-2; 7 bases line up with TRBD1. V was clipped by 6 bases and J by 8 bases; unmatched bases: 6. Germline CDR1 is MNHEY and CDR2 is SVGAGI. The CDR3 runs to 12 residues. Here the CDR3 reads CASRRGPVGYTF. For the CDR3, the DNA is TGTGCCAGCAGAAGGGGGCCCGTCGGCTACACCTTC.